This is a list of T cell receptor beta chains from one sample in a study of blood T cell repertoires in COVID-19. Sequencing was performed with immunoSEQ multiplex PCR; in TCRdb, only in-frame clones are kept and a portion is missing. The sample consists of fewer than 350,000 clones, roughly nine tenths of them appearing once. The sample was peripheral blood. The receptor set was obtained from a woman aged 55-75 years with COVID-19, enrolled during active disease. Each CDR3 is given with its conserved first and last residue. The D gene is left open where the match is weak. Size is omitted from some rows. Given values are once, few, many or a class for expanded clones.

CDR3aa: CASSEAVAAQNYGYTF
CDR3nt: TGTGCCAGCAGTGAAGCTGTGGCAGCGCAAAACTATGGCTACACCTTC
j_gene: TRBJ1-2
d_gene: .
v_gene: TRBV6-1
abundance: .

CDR3aa: CASSLVGPSTDTQYF
CDR3nt: TGCGCCAGCAGCTTGGTGGGCCCTAGCACAGATACGCAGTATTTT
j_gene: TRBJ2-3
d_gene: .
v_gene: TRBV5-1
abundance: .

CDR3aa: CASSTIRLTGNTIYF
CDR3nt: TGTGCCAGCAGCACCATCCGCCTTACAGGAAACACCATATATTTT
j_gene: TRBJ1-3
d_gene: .
v_gene: TRBV7-2
abundance: .

CDR3aa: CAISLEGANTEAFF
CDR3nt: TGTGCCATCAGTCTGGAGGGGGCGAACACTGAAGCTTTCTTT
j_gene: TRBJ1-1
d_gene: TRBD1
v_gene: TRBV10-3
abundance: .

CDR3aa: CASSPHRTFF
CDR3nt: TGTGCCAGCAGTCCCCACAGAACTTTCTTT
j_gene: TRBJ1-1
d_gene: .
v_gene: TRBV12-3/TRBV12-4
abundance: .

CDR3aa: CTSSGTGNYNEQFF
CDR3nt: TGTACCTCTAGTGGGACAGGGAACTACAATGAGCAGTTCTTC
j_gene: TRBJ2-1
d_gene: TRBD1
v_gene: TRBV6-5
abundance: .

CDR3aa: CSVTGGRGLAEAFF
CDR3nt: TGCAGCGTTACGGGTGGCAGGGGTTTAGCTGAAGCTTTCTTT
j_gene: TRBJ1-1
d_gene: .
v_gene: TRBV29-1
abundance: once

CDR3aa: CASRGTPGVYNQPQHF
CDR3nt: TGTGCCAGTAGGGGGACCCCAGGGGTCTACAATCAGCCCCAGCATTTT
j_gene: TRBJ1-5
d_gene: .
v_gene: TRBV19
abundance: .

CDR3aa: CASSQGRNEKLFF
CDR3nt: TGCGCCAGCAGCCAGGGGAGAAATGAAAAACTGTTTTTT
j_gene: TRBJ1-4
d_gene: .
v_gene: TRBV4-1
abundance: .

CDR3aa: CASSFDRGIGANVLTF
CDR3nt: TGTGCCAGCAGCTTCGACAGGGGGATTGGGGCCAACGTCCTGACTTTC
j_gene: TRBJ2-6
d_gene: TRBD1
v_gene: TRBV5-5
abundance: .

CDR3aa: CASSRLGHGGRTNEKLFF
CDR3nt: TGTGCCAGCTCACGCCTGGGACATGGCGGAAGAACTAATGAAAAACTGTTTTTT
j_gene: TRBJ1-4
d_gene: .
v_gene: TRBV18
abundance: .

CDR3aa: CATSVGTGNGYTF
CDR3nt: TGTGCCACCAGCGTTGGGACAGGAAATGGCTACACCTTC
j_gene: TRBJ1-2
d_gene: TRBD1
v_gene: TRBV24-1
abundance: .

CDR3aa: CASSSGTSFNEQFF
CDR3nt: TGTGCCAGCAGTTCCGGGACTAGCTTCAATGAGCAGTTCTTC
j_gene: TRBJ2-1
d_gene: TRBD2
v_gene: TRBV5-5
abundance: .

CDR3aa: CASSAPRDSSYNEQFF
CDR3nt: TGTGCCAGCAGCGCTCCCCGGGACAGCTCCTACAATGAGCAGTTCTTC
j_gene: TRBJ2-1
d_gene: TRBD1
v_gene: TRBV9
abundance: .

CDR3aa: CSGRQGSNEKLFF
CDR3nt: TGCAGCGGGAGACAGGGTTCTAATGAAAAACTGTTTTTT
j_gene: TRBJ1-4
d_gene: TRBD1
v_gene: TRBV29-1
abundance: few